This T cell receptor (beta chain) was captured in a study of shared clonotypes between healthy human individuals (dated by TCRdb to about 2020). Regarding the complete study: The cohort comprised a couple of women and a few men aged 18 to 49 years. Per donor, three plates each were used for CD4 naive and CD4 memory, two for CD8 naive, and one for CD8 memory. To estimate repertoire size and how much clonotypes are shared between individuals, the study performed deep sequencing of blood TCR repertoires from a few healthy adults. To increase sequencing depth and limit assay-specific biases, TCR repertoire library preparation and sequencing were carried out by different laboratories using diverse techniques. Each donor's leukapheresis produced roughly between roughly 0.85 and 9.5 billion PBMCs. Overall study results and their limits: Compared with non-shared clonotypes, the clonotypes found in all four sorted-subset donors had higher generation probabilities. About 5% of naive CD4, more than 3% of naive CD8, about 2.4% of memory CD4, and about 0.4% of memory CD8 clonotypes were shared across several donors. Naive subsets generally had larger estimated clonotype richness than memory subsets did. Rarefaction of sorted-subset datasets indicated incomplete sequencing despite the large sequencing depth. Because the study included only a small number of donors, the genetic and exposure-history diversity represented was limited. Pairwise subsampling led to the expectation that sequencing depth would affect the degree of clonotype sharing among donors. Sampling was limited to blood, and TCR repertoires in tissue likely differ from TCR repertoires in blood.

TCR CDR3 regions were amplified from genomic DNA by multiplex PCR using the deep immunoSEQ assay. For each cell subset, the extracted genomic DNA was distributed evenly across all wells of several immunoSEQ 96-well plates, and each plate served as one replicate. For sorted subsets, 150 to 250 ng of genomic DNA, equivalent to 25,000 to 35,000 T cell genomes, went into each replicate PCR. Purified libraries were measured with a Qubit 3.0 fluorometer, size-checked on a Bioanalyzer 2100, and measured again with the KAPA Library Quantification kit. A separate single-read 150-cycle Illumina NextSeq 550 flow cell was used to sequence each immunoSEQ 96-well plate. Under the source paper's analysis protocol: The immunoSEQ output contained only junctional sequences without quality scores, so filtering could not match that applied to full-length reads. To assign V/J genes and CDR3, sequences were annotated using PyIR, a Python wrapper for IgBLAST v1.9, with IMGT germline references. Reads with weak V/J assignments (E-value above 1e-6), missing CDR3, stop codons, out-of-frame junctions, or ambiguous translated residues were removed. V3J clonotypes were defined by identical inferred V gene, J gene, and CDR3 amino acid sequence. To compute the percentage overlap between repertoires, the number of shared unique clonotypes was divided by the size of the smaller repertoire. Three approaches were used to assess repertoire richness: RTK rarefaction, the Chao1 estimator, and Recon v2.1 estimates of unobserved clonotypes. OLGA was used to compute generation probabilities for all TCRbeta clonotypes that the gDNA method yielded from a few donors. Entries here come from immuneACCESS through TCRdb and include only in-frame sequences with V and J called. Some clones fail to appear in such tables; in the studies checked, an unresolved V gene covers under half of the shortfall, and the cause of the remainder is unknown. For V, J and clone size, that table is used; D and trimming come from the DNA. The sample records over a million clones, around 76% of which are singletons. The top ten clones comprise 1.4% to 1.5% of the sample.

The donors were healthy, HIV-negative adults who had no recently reported acute infections or vaccinations. All donors were Caucasian adults living in Nashville, Tennessee, USA. CD4+ T cells were enriched through magnetic negative selection, after which naive cells were positively selected on CD45RA and the remaining negative fraction served as the memory subset. Blood was obtained by leukapheresis, after which PBMCs were separated by Ficoll-Histopaque density gradient centrifugation and cryopreserved in liquid nitrogen vapor phase. Analytical flow cytometry was used to check the purity and quantity of each magnetically sorted T cell population. Genomic DNA was isolated from every sorted fraction and measured by UV absorbance on a Nanodrop 2000c. Points on this clone: Its antigen remains unidentified. One base away there is no much larger clone; base qualities are not given.

The sample was memory CD4+ T cells sorted from blood. The cell subset or site label on this specimen signifies: CD45RA-negative fraction. The TCR sequence derives from a young man in good health.

The nucleotides are TGCGCCAGCAGCTTGGCGGCAGGGGGCGATGGAGATACGCAGTATTTT. This sequence encodes CASSLAAGGDGDTQYF. Rearrangement joined TRBV5-1 to TRBJ2-3, with TRBD1 identical over 8 junction bases. CDR1 and CDR2 (SGHRS, YFSETQ) derive from the germline V gene. At the junction V is shortened by 0 bases and J by 5 bases; bases outside the gene matches: 8. Reading from cysteine to phenylalanine, the CDR3 counts 16 amino acids. Only the CDR3 portion is preserved as DNA: 48 bases, with reading frame beginning at the first base.